This entry lists 10 T cell receptor beta chains sequenced from one sample in a study of cytomegalovirus exposure and HLA in healthy donors (dated by TCRdb to about 2017). The library was obtained by the immunoSEQ multiplex PCR assay. For the multiplex PCR, a mixture combining 60 forward primers for TCR Vbeta segments and 13 reverse primers for TCR Jbeta segments was used. Here the immuneACCESS table is served through TCRdb, limited to in-frame sequences with V and J called. Missing clones are a known gap in these copies; in checked studies unresolved V genes cover under half, and the rest lacks a known reason. Across this sample there are some 150,000 clones, with around three quarters seen only once. Under 4.5% of the sample comes from the top ten. Sequenced: PBMCs. The receptor source for this set is a middle-aged woman in good health and CMV-seronegative.

The chain carries TRBV2 and TRBJ1-5, with no clear D. The V gene lost 4 bases and the J gene lost 1 base, with 8 bases spanning the gap. This CDR3 contains 14 residues. Germline V gene lookup returns CDR1 SNHLY and CDR2 FYNNEI. CDR3 protein: CASSVGRSNQPQHF. As DNA, the CDR3 is TGTGCCAGCAGTGTAGGCAGGAGCAATCAGCCCCAGCATTTT.

The chain joins TRBV5-1 to TRBJ1-4; no reliable D call. Germline values: CDR1 SGHRS, CDR2 YFSETQ. Trimming removed 4 bases from V and 8 bases from J, with 15 bases in between. CDR3 length: 14 amino acids. The CDR3 loop reads CASSPTSLWEKLFF. CDR3 in DNA: TGCGCCAGCAGCCCGACATCCCTGTGGGAAAAACTGTTTTTT.

The chain has TRBV14 and TRBJ2-5; 8 nucleotides align to TRBD1. The CDR3 extends over 15 amino acids. J was trimmed by 5 bases and V by 2 bases; bases with no gene match: 7. The V gene's germline CDR1 is SGHDN and CDR2 FVKESK. The CDR3 sequence is CASSQRAGGLETQYF. The CDR3 bases are TGTGCCAGCAGCCAAAGAGCAGGGGGCTTGGAGACCCAGTACTTC.

This clone appeared a few times. The chain has TRBV5-6 and TRBJ1-2; 7 bases match TRBD1. Trimming cost V 7 bases and J 4 bases; bases outside gene matches: 13. The CDR3 has 15 residues. Germline V gene lookup returns CDR1 SGHDT and CDR2 YYEEEE. The CDR3 region is CASVSGSTGVYGYTF. The DNA for the CDR3 is TGTGCCAGCGTAAGCGGAAGTACAGGGGTCTATGGCTACACCTTC.

The chain employs TRBV5-4 and TRBJ1-1; 8 bases match TRBD1. The V and J ends lost 4 bases and 3 bases, in that order; junction bases with no gene match: 8. The CDR3 totals 15 residues. The V gene's germline CDR1 is SGHNT and CDR2 YYREEE (reference sequence). The DNA for the CDR3 is TGTGCCAGCAGCGGGGACAGGTCTTACGACACTGAAGCTTTCTTT. Protein product: CASSGDRSYDTEAFF.

About this clone itself: Its ends do not fully match the called genes, so a read error is possible. This chain uses TRBV7-7 with TRBJ2-7, with TRBD2 matching over 7 bases. There are 14 residues in the CDR3. The germline V gene has CDR1 SSHAT and CDR2 FNYEAQ (reference sequence). The chain's CDR3 is CASSLGRESYEQYF. CDR3 DNA sequence: TGTGCTAGCAGCTTAGGGCGGGAGTCCTACGAGCAGTACTTC. Full variable domain (outside the CDR3, taken from reference TRBV7-7 and TRBJ2-7): GAGVSQSPRYKVTKRGQDVTLRCDPISSHATLYWYQQALGQGPEFLTYFNYEAQPDKSGLPSDRFSAERPEGSISTLTIQRTEQRDSAMYRCASSLGRESYEQYFGPGTRLTVT.

The chain employs TRBV6-5 and TRBJ1-1; TRBD1 matches at 7 bases. Trimming cost V 6 bases and J 10 bases; bases outside gene matches: 8. The CDR3 covers 12 residues. Germline CDR1 MNHEY, CDR2 SVGAGI. The CDR3, as DNA: TGTGCCAGCAGCCTGACCAGGGACAGAGCTTTCTTT. Its translation is CASSLTRDRAFF.

The chain couples TRBV5-1 to TRBJ1-4; TRBD1 might be the D (6 bases). This CDR3 comprises 14 residues. Trimming removed 3 bases at V and 8 bases at J, with 14 bases between. Germline loops: CDR1 SGHRS, CDR2 YFSETQ. CDR3 sequence (DNA): TGCGCCAGCAGCTACGACGGGCAGGGGGAAAAACTGTTTTTT. Its translation: CASSYDGQGEKLFF.

The chain uses TRBV5-4 and TRBJ2-6; D perhaps matches TRBD1 (6 bases). V lost 4 bases and J lost 2, with 16 bases in between. Germline V lookup: CDR1 SGHNT, CDR2 YYREEE (reference sequence). There are 17 residues in the CDR3. In nucleotides, the CDR3 is TGTGCCAGCAGCACTATCTCTAACAGGGCTGGGGCCAACGTCCTGACTTTC. It yields the protein CASSTISNRAGANVLTF. The variable domain in full, with the rest retrieved from reference TRBV5-4 and TRBJ2-6, is ETGVTQSPTHLIKTRGQQVTLRCSSQSGHNTVSWYQQALGQGPQFIFQYYREEENGRGNFPPRFSGLQFPNYSSELNVNALELDDSALYLCASSTISNRAGANVLTFGAGSRLTVL.

The chain carries TRBV29-1 and TRBJ1-3; no definite D call. Trimming took off 4 bases at V and 4 bases at J, with 11 bases between the two ends. The germline V gene encodes CDR1 SQVTM and CDR2 ANQGSEA. The CDR3 spans 13 residues. Written as DNA, the CDR3 is TGCAGCGTTGTCTCTCAGTCGGGAAACACCATATATTTT. The encoded protein is CSVVSQSGNTIYF.